These T cell receptor beta chains were read from a single sample in a study of T cell responses to AZD1222 COVID-19 vaccine. TCRdb's table, derived via immunoSEQ multiplex PCR, lists solely in-frame clones and lacks some. The table shows roughly 120,000 clones, with approximately 85% occurring only once. This specimen consisted of peripheral blood, obtained on day 0 of AZD1222 vaccination. Receptor source: an adult in good health. CDR3s include the opening cysteine and the closing phenylalanine or tryptophan. The D gene is left open where the match is weak. A row's size may be missing; if present it is once, few, many or a size class.

J	D	size	V	CDR3	DNA
TRBJ2-2	.	.	TRBV11-3	CASSKLAANTGELFF	TGTGCCAGCAGCAAACTAGCCGCGAACACCGGGGAGCTGTTTTTT
TRBJ1-3	TRBD1	.	TRBV30	CAWRPGGTGNTIYF	TGTGCCTGGAGGCCAGGGGGGACTGGAAACACCATATATTTT
TRBJ2-3	.	.	TRBV24-1	CATSDPRGVVDTQYF	TGTGCCACCAGTGACCCCCGCGGGGTGGTAGATACGCAGTATTTT
TRBJ2-2	TRBD2	.	TRBV7-8	CASSRLAGGLNTGELFF	TGTGCCAGCAGCCGACTAGCGGGGGGCCTGAACACCGGGGAGCTGTTTTTT
TRBJ2-5	TRBD2	.	TRBV24-1	CATSDSSGVYQETQYF	TGTGCCACCAGTGATTCTAGCGGGGTGTACCAAGAGACCCAGTACTTC
TRBJ1-2	.	.	TRBV4-1	CASSQVGGKGWQGYTF	TGCGCCAGCAGCCAGGTGGGAGGAAAGGGCTGGCAAGGCTACACCTTC
TRBJ2-3	.	.	TRBV3-1/TRBV3-2	CASSQAPSGSTDTQYF	TGTGCCAGCAGCCAAGCCCCCAGCGGGAGCACAGATACGCAGTATTTT
TRBJ1-2	.	.	TRBV3-1/TRBV3-2	CASSDLGQIGKNYGYTF	TGTGCCAGCAGCGATCTCGGACAGATTGGGAAAAACTATGGCTACACCTTC
TRBJ1-1	TRBD1	.	TRBV7-6	CASSPNGQGITEAFF	TGTGCCAGCAGCCCAAACGGACAGGGAATCACTGAAGCTTTCTTT
TRBJ1-6	.	.	TRBV19	CASSIPGLVGSPLHF	TGTGCCAGTAGTATTCCAGGCTTGGTAGGATCACCCCTCCACTTT
TRBJ2-7	.	once	TRBV5-8	CASSPPTYRRDRYEQYF	TGTGCCAGCAGCCCCCCGACTTACAGGCGGGACCGCTACGAGCAGTACTTC
TRBJ1-2	TRBD1	.	TRBV19	CASSRGRGNGYTF	TGTGCCAGTAGTCGCGGCAGGGGGAATGGCTACACCTTC
TRBJ1-5	TRBD1	once	TRBV7-9	CASSIGTGDNQPQHF	TGTGCCAGCAGCATCGGGACAGGGGACAATCAGCCCCAGCATTTT
TRBJ1-6	.	.	TRBV7-3	CASSPRGTANSPLHF	TGTGCCAGCAGCCCCCGCGGGACGGCTAATTCACCCCTCCACTTT
TRBJ2-5	TRBD2	.	TRBV2	CASSAPTSGQETQYF	TGTGCCAGCAGTGCTCCGACTAGCGGGCAAGAGACCCAGTACTTC
TRBJ2-1	TRBD2	.	TRBV27	CASGIAGSYNEQFF	TGTGCCAGCGGCATAGCGGGCTCCTACAATGAGCAGTTCTTC
TRBJ2-3	TRBD2	.	TRBV7-9	CASQREWAADTQYF	TGTGCCAGCCAGCGGGAGTGGGCGGCAGATACGCAGTATTTT
TRBJ1-2	TRBD1	.	TRBV24-1	CATGGQAVGYTF	TGTGCCACCGGGGGACAGGCTGTTGGCTACACCTTC
TRBJ1-2	.	.	TRBV15	CATSRAGGRSEGSGYTF	TGTGCCACCAGCAGAGCCGGCGGACGATCCGAAGGGTCTGGCTACACCTTC
TRBJ2-2	.	.	TRBV4-1	CASSQPAANTGELFF	TGCGCCAGCAGCCAACCGGCTGCGAACACCGGGGAGCTGTTTTTT
TRBJ2-6	.	.	TRBV4-3	CASSQDPVLASGANVLTF	TGCGCCAGCAGCCAAGATCCGGTTCTGGCATCTGGGGCCAACGTCCTGACTTTC
TRBJ2-3	.	.	TRBV5-1	CASSFPTDTQYF	TGCGCCAGCAGCTTCCCCACAGATACGCAGTATTTT
TRBJ1-2	.	.	TRBV5-1	CASSLGARGTTPYTF	TGCGCCAGCAGCTTGGGGGCCCGAGGTACAACCCCCTACACCTTC
TRBJ2-7	TRBD1	.	TRBV24-1	CATSDPNPDRGPYEQYF	TGTGCCACCAGTGATCCCAACCCGGACAGGGGTCCCTACGAGCAGTACTTC
TRBJ1-5	.	.	TRBV6-5	CASSYSAGGRQPQHF	TGTGCCAGCAGTTACTCGGCAGGAGGACGACAGCCCCAGCATTTT
TRBJ1-2	.	.	TRBV6-6	CASSGGSVRNYGYTF	TGTGCCAGCAGTGGGGGGTCGGTTCGTAACTATGGCTACACCTTC
TRBJ2-3	.	.	TRBV6-8	CASTGGSQYF	TGTGCCAGCACAGGGGGGTCGCAGTATTTT
TRBJ1-4	.	.	TRBV4-3	CASSQEWGPATNEKLFF	TGCGCCAGCAGCCAAGAGTGGGGTCCAGCAACTAATGAAAAACTGTTTTTT
TRBJ1-3	.	few	TRBV5-4	CASTDRSSGNTIYF	TGTGCCAGCACCGACAGAAGCTCTGGAAACACCATATATTTT
TRBJ2-4	.	.	TRBV27	CASSLGWGKNIQYF	TGTGCCAGCAGTTTAGGTTGGGGCAAAAACATTCAGTACTTC
TRBJ1-1	.	.	TRBV30	CAWSGGGYTEAFF	TGTGCCTGGAGTGGGGGGGGTTACACTGAAGCTTTCTTT
TRBJ1-6	TRBD1	.	TRBV30	CAWTGRSGGNSPLHF	TGTGCCTGGACCGGGCGGTCAGGGGGGAATTCACCCCTCCACTTT
TRBJ2-2	TRBD1	.	TRBV7-3	CASSLGQGMVTGELFF	TGTGCCAGCAGCTTAGGACAGGGTATGGTCACCGGGGAGCTGTTTTTT
TRBJ1-4	.	once	TRBV10-1	CASSEGELLFGEKLFF	TGCGCCAGCAGTGAGGGAGAGCTGTTATTCGGTGAAAAACTGTTTTTT
TRBJ1-5	.	.	TRBV24-1	CATSDSPSNQPQHF	TGTGCCACCAGTGATTCCCCTTCCAATCAGCCCCAGCATTTT
TRBJ1-5	TRBD1	.	TRBV27	CASSLRTGGLRNQPQHF	TGTGCCAGCAGTTTAAGGACAGGCGGCCTCAGGAATCAGCCCCAGCATTTT
TRBJ2-1	.	.	TRBV9	CASSSGRVPPNEQFF	TGTGCCAGCAGCTCAGGCAGGGTACCCCCTAATGAGCAGTTCTTC
TRBJ2-7	.	.	TRBV11-3	CASMGVLTYEQYF	TGTGCCAGCATGGGCGTCTTAACCTACGAGCAGTACTTC
TRBJ1-1	.	.	TRBV18	CASSSGPSAEAFF	TGTGCCAGCTCATCCGGACCGTCGGCTGAAGCTTTCTTT
TRBJ2-7	.	few	TRBV15	CATSRGNSYEQYF	TGTGCCACCAGCAGAGGAAATTCCTACGAGCAGTACTTC
TRBJ2-1	.	.	TRBV5-1	CASSPLEGEFEQFF	TGCGCCAGCAGCCCACTTGAGGGGGAATTCGAGCAGTTCTTC
TRBJ1-5	TRBD1	few	TRBV3-1/TRBV3-2	CASNRQGSNQPQHF	TGTGCCAGCAACCGACAGGGTAGCAATCAGCCCCAGCATTTT
TRBJ2-1	.	.	TRBV27	CASKPTANRRQISYNEQFF	TGTGCCAGCAAGCCGACAGCGAACAGACGTCAAATCTCCTACAATGAGCAGTTCTTC
TRBJ1-1	.	.	TRBV7-3	CASSFEAVNTEAFF	TGTGCCAGCAGCTTTGAGGCCGTGAACACTGAAGCTTTCTTT
TRBJ1-1	.	.	TRBV3-1/TRBV3-2	CASSQEGGTEAFF	TGTGCCAGCAGCCAAGAAGGTGGGACCGAAGCTTTCTTT
TRBJ2-7	TRBD2	.	TRBV15	CATNSGTSTHEQYF	TGTGCCACCAATTCCGGGACTAGTACCCACGAGCAGTACTTC
TRBJ1-2	.	.	TRBV3-1/TRBV3-2	CASRGQTGDGYTF	TGTGCCAGCAGAGGACAGACGGGGGATGGCTACACCTTC
TRBJ2-7	.	few	TRBV30	CAWSVRQGIYEQYF	TGTGCCTGGAGTGTACGGCAGGGTATCTACGAGCAGTACTTC
TRBJ1-5	.	.	TRBV2	CASSVPGTSNQPQHF	TGTGCCAGCAGTGTCCCAGGGACGAGCAATCAGCCCCAGCATTTT
TRBJ2-7	TRBD1	.	TRBV5-1	CASSLARGTGGSYEQYF	TGCGCCAGCAGCTTGGCCCGAGGGACAGGGGGTTCCTACGAGCAGTACTTC
TRBJ1-2	.	.	TRBV24-1	CATSGREGGYTF	TGTGCCACCAGTGGCCGAGAAGGTGGCTACACCTTC
TRBJ1-1	.	once	TRBV6-5	CASSYSRVLTEAFF	TGTGCCAGCAGTTACTCGAGGGTTCTTACCGAAGCTTTCTTT
TRBJ1-6	TRBD1	.	TRBV11-3	CASSLGQGYSPLHF	TGTGCCAGCAGCCTGGGACAGGGTTATTCACCCCTCCACTTT
TRBJ1-2	.	.	TRBV11-2	CASSFRGGYTF	TGTGCCAGCAGCTTCAGGGGCGGCTACACCTTC
TRBJ1-5	.	.	TRBV7-2	CASSLSSISNQPQHF	TGTGCCAGCAGCTTAAGTTCGATTAGCAATCAGCCCCAGCATTTT
TRBJ2-2	.	many	TRBV10-1	CASTESLNTGELFF	TGCGCCAGCACCGAGTCCCTTAACACCGGGGAGCTGTTTTTT
TRBJ1-4	.	.	TRBV3-1/TRBV3-2	CASSQDQEKLFF	TGTGCCAGCAGCCAAGACCAAGAAAAACTGTTTTTT
TRBJ2-7	.	.	TRBV2	CASIPPDHEQYF	TGTGCCAGCATCCCCCCAGACCACGAGCAGTACTTC